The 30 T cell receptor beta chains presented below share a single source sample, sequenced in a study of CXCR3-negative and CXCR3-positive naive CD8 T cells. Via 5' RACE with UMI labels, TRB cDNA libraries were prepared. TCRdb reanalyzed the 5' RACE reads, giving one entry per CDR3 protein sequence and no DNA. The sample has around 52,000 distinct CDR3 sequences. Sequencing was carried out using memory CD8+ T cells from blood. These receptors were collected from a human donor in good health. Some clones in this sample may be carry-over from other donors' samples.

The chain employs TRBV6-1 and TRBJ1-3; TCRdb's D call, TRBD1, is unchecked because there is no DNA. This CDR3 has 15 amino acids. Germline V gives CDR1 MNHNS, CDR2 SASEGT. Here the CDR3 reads CASSETGFSGNTIYF.

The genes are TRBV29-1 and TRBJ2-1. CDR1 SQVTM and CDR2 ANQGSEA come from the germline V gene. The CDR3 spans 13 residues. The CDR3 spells CSVVGNSYNEQFF.

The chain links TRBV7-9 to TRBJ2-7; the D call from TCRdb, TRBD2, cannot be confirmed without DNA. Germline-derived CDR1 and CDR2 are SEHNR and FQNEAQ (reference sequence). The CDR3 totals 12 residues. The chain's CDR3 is CASTIWESEQYF.

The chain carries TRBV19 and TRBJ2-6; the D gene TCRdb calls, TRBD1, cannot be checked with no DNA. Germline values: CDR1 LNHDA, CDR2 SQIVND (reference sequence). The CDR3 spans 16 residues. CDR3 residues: CASSVTQGTGANVLTF. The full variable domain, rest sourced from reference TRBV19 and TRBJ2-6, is DGGITQSPKYLFRKEGQNVTLSCEQNLNHDAMYWYRQDPGQGLRLIYYSQIVNDFQKGDIAEGYSVSREKKESFPLTVTSAQKNPTAFYLCASSVTQGTGANVLTFGAGSRLTVL.

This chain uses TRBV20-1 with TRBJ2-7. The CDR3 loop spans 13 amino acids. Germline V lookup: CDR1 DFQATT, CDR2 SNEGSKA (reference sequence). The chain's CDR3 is CSARGGSFYEQYF.

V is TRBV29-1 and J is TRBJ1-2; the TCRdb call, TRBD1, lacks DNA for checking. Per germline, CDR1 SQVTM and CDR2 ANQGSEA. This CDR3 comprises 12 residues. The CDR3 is CSVPGQGAGYTF.

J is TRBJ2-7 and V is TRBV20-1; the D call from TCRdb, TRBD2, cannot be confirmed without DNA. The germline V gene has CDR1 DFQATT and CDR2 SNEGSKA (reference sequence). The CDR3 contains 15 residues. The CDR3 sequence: CSARDIFSGTYEQYF.

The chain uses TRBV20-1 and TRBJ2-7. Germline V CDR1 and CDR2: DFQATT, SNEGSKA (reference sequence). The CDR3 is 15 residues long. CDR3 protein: CSARDLGAFAYEQYF.

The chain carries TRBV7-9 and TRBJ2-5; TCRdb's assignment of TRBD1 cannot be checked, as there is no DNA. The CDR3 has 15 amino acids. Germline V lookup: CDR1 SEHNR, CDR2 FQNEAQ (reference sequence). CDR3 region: CASRLTGTGRETQYF.

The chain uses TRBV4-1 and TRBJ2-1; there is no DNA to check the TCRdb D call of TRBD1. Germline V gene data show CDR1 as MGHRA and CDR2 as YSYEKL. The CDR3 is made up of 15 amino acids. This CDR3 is CASSQGQGANNEQFF.

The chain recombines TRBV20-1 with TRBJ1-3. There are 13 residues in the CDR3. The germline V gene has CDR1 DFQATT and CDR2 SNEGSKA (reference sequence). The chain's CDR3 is CSAHGVNGNTIYF.

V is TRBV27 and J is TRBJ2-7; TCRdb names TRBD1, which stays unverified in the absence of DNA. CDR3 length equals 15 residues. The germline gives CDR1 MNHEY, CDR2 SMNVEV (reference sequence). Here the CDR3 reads CASSPRDGVPYEQYF.

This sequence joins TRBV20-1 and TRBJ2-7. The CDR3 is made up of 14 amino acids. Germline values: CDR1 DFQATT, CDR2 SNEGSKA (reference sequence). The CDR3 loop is CSARDLGRTYEQYF.

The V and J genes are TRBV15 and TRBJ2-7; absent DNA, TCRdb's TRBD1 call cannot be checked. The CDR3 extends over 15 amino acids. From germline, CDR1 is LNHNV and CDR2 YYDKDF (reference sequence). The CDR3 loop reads CATSRVGTGLGKQYF.

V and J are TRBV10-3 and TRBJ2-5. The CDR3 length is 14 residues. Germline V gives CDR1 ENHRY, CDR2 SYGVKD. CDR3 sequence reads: CAISDIQDQETQYF.

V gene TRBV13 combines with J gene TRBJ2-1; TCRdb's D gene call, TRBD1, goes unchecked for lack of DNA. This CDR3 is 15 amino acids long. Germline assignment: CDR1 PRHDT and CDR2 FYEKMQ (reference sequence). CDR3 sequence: CASSLTGEAYNEQFF.

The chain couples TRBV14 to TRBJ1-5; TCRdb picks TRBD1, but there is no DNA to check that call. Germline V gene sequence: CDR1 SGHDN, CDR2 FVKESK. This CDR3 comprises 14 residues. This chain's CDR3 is CASSRQGSNQPQHF.

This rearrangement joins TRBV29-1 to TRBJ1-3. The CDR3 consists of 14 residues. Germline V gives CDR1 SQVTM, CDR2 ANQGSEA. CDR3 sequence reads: CSVEDLESGNTIYF.

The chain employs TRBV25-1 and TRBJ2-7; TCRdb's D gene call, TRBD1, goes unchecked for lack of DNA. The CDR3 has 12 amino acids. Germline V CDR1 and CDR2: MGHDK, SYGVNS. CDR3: CASFGGGPEQYF.

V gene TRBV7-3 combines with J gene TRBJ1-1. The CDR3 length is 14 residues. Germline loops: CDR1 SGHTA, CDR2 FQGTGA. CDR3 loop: CASSLTPMRPKKIF.

The CDR3 reads CATSDLGGGELFF. The genes are TRBV24-1 and TRBJ2-2; TCRdb's D call, TRBD2, is unchecked because there is no DNA. The length of the CDR3 is 13 residues. Looked up from germline, CDR1 is KGHDR and CDR2 is SFDVKD.

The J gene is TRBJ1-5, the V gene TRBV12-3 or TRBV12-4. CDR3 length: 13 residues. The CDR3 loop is CASSPQKNQPQHF.

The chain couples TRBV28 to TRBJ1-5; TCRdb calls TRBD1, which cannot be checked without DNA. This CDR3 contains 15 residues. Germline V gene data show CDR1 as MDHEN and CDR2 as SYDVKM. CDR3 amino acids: CASSLLQGLYQPQHF.

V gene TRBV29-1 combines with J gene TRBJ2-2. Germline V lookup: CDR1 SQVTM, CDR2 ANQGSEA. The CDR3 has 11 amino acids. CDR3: CSMESTGELFF.

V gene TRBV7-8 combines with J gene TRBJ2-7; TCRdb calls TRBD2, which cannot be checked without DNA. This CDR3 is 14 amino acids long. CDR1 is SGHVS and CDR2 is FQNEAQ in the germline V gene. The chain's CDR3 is CASSSLARAYEQYF. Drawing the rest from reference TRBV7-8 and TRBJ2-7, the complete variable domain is GAGVSQSPRYKVAKRGQDVALRCDPISGHVSLFWYQQALGQGPEFLTYFQNEAQLDKSGLPSDRFFAERPEGSVSTLKIQRTQQEDSAVYLCASSSLARAYEQYFGPGTRLTVT.

CDR3 sequence reads: CASSVKAPTDNQPQHF. This sequence joins TRBV7-2 and TRBJ1-5; absent DNA, TCRdb's TRBD1 call cannot be checked. CDR1 and CDR2 from the germline V gene are SGHTA and FQGNSA. The CDR3 runs 16 residues.

The CDR3 loop is CASSLSFSGDPGDTQYF. V gene TRBV7-8 combines with J gene TRBJ2-3; TCRdb designates TRBD2, a call that cannot be tested without DNA. Germline V gene data show CDR1 as SGHVS and CDR2 as FQNEAQ. The CDR3 sequence is 17 residues long.

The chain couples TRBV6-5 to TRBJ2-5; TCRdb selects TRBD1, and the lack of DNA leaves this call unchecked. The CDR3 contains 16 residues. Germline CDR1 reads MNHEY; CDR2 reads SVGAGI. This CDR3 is CASSYSTTGEEETQYF.

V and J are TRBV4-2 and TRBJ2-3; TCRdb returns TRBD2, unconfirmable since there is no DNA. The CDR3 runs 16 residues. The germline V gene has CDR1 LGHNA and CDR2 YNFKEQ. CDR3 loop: CASSQDPAGSTDTQYF.

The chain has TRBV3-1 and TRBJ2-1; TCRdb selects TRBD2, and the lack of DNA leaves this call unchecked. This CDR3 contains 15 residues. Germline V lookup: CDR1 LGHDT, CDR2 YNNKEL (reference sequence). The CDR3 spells CASSPVSGDYNEQFF.